This entry features one T cell receptor (beta chain) sequence. The assay was immunoSEQ multiplex PCR, and TCRdb's table has in-frame clones only and misses some. The sample lists tens of thousands of clones, around 85% occurring once. The data originate from a study of technical replicates of blood from a handful of donors. V was pared by 2 bases and J by 5 bases, with 12 bases between. The germline CDR1 and CDR2 sequences are KGHSH and LQKENI. The CDR3 length is 14 residues. The sequenced material came from PBMCs. J is TRBJ1-1 and V is TRBV18, with unresolved D. This TCR was sampled from a human donor in good health. Some clones in this sample may be carry-over from other donors' samples. The CDR3 sequence: CASSPELGRTEAFF. The CDR3 DNA follows: TGTGCCAGCTCACCAGAGCTAGGGAGGACTGAAGCTTTCTTT.